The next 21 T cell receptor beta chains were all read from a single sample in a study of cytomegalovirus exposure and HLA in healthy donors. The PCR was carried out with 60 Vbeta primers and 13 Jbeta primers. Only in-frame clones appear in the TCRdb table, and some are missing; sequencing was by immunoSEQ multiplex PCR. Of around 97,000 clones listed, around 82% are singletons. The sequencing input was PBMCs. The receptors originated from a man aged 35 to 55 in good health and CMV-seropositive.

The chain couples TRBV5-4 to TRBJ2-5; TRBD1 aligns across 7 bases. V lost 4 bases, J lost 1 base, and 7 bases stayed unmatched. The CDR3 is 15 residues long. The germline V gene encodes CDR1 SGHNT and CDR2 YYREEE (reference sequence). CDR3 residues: CASSLPTGPQETQYF. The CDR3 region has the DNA TGTGCCAGCAGCCTCCCGACAGGGCCCCAAGAGACCCAGTACTTC.

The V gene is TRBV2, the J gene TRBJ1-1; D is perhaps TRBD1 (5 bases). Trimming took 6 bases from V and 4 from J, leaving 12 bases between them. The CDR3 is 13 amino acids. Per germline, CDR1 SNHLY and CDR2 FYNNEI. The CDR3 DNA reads TGTGCCAGCAGAAGCGGGGCATTCACTGAAGCTTTCTTT. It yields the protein CASRSGAFTEAFF.

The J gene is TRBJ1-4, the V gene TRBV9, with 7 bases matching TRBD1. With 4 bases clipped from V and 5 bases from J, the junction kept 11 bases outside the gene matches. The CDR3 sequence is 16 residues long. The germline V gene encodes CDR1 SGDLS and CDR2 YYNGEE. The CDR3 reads CASSPRLTGMNEKLFF. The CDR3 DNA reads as TGTGCCAGCAGCCCCCGTTTGACAGGGATGAATGAAAAACTGTTTTTT.

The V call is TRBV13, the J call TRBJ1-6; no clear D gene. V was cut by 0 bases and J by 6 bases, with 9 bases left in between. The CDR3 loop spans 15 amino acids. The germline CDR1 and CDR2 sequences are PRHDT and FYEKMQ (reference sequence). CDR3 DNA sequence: TGTGCCAGCAGCTTAGGTTTAGGAGGTAATTCACCCCTCCACTTT. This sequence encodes CASSLGLGGNSPLHF.

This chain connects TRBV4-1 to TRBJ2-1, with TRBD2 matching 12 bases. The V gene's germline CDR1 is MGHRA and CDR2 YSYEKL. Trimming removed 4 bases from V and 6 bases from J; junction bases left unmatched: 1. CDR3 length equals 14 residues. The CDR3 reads CASSPGLAGNEQFF. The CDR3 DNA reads TGCGCCAGCAGCCCGGGACTAGCGGGCAATGAGCAGTTCTTC.

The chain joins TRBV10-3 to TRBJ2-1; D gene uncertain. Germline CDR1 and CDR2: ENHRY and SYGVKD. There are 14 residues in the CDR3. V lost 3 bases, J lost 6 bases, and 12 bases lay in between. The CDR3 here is CAISDQTVSNEQFF. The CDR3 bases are TGTGCCATCAGTGATCAAACAGTTTCCAATGAGCAGTTCTTC.

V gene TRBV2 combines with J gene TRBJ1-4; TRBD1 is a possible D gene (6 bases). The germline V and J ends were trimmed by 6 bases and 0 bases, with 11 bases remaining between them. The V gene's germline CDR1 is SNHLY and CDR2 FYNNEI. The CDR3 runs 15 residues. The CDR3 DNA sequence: TGTGCCAGCAGGGCACAGGGTGCAACTAATGAAAAACTGTTTTTT. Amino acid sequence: CASRAQGATNEKLFF.

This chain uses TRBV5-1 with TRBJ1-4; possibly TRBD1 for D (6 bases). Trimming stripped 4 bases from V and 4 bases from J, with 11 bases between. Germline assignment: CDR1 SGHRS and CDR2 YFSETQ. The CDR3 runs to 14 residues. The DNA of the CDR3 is TGCGCCAGCAGCCCGGGACAAATTAATGAAAAACTGTTTTTT. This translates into CASSPGQINEKLFF.

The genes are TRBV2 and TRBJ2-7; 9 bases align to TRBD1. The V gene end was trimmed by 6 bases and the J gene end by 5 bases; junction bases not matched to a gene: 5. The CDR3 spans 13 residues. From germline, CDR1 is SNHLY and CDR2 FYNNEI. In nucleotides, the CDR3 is TGTGCCAGCAGGGGACAGGGATTGGACGAGCAGTACTTC. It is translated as CASRGQGLDEQYF.

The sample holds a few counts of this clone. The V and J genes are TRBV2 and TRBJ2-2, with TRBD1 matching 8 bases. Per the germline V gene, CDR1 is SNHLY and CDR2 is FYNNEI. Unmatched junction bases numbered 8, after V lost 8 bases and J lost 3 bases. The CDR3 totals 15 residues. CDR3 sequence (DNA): TGTGCCAGCGGGCGGACAGGGCGGGACACCGGGGAGCTGTTTTTT. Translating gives CASGRTGRDTGELFF.

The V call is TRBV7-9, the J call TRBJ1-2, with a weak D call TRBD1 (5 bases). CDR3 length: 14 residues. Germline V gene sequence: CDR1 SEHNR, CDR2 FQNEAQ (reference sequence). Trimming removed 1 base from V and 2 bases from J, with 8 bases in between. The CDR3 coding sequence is TGTGCCAGCAGCTTAGGGGGCGTAAACTATGGCTACACCTTC. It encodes CASSLGGVNYGYTF. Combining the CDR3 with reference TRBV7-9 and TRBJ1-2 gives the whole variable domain DTGVSQNPRHKITKRGQNVTFRCDPISEHNRLYWYRQTLGQGPEFLTYFQNEAQLEKSRLLSDRFSAERPKGSFSTLEIQRTEQGDSAMYLCASSLGGVNYGYTFGSGTRLTVV.

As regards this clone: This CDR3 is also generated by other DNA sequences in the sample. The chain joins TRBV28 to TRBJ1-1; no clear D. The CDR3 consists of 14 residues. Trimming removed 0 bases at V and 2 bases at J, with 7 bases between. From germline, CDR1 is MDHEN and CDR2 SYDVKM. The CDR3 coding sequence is TGTGCCAGCAGTTTATGGGGGAGAAACACTGAAGCTTTCTTT. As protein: CASSLWGRNTEAFF.

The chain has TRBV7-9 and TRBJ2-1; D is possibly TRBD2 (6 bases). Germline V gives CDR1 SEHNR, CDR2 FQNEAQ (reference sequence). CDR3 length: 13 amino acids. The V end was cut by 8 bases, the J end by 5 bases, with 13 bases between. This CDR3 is CASSRAGDNEQFF. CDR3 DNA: TGTGCCAGCTCAAGAGCGGGCGACAATGAGCAGTTCTTC.

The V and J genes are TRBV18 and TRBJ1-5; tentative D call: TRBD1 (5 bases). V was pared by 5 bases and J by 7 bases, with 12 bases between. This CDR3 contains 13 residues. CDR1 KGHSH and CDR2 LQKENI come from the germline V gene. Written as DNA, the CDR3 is TGTGCCAGCTCAGCATCAGGGAACCAGCCCCAGCATTTT. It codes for CASSASGNQPQHF.

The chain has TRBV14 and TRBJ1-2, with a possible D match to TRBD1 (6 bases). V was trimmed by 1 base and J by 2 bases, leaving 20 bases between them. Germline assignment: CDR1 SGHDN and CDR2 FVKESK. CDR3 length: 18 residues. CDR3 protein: CASSQGPAGAVFNYGYTF. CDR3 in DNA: TGTGCCAGCAGCCAAGGGCCCGCGGGGGCCGTCTTCAACTATGGCTACACCTTC.

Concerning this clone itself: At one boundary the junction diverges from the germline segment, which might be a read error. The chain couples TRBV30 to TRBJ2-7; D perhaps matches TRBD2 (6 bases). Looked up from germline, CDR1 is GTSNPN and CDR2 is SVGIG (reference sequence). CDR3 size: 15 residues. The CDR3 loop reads CARSFIADGTYEQYF. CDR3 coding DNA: TGTGCCCGGAGTTTTATAGCGGACGGAACCTACGAGCAGTACTTC.

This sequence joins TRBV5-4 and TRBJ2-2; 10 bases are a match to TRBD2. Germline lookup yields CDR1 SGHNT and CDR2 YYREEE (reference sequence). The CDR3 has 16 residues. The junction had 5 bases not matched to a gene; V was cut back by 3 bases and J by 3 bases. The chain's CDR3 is CASSSYSGGDTGELFF. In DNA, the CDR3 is TGTGCCAGCAGCTCCTACAGCGGGGGGGACACCGGGGAGCTGTTTTTT.

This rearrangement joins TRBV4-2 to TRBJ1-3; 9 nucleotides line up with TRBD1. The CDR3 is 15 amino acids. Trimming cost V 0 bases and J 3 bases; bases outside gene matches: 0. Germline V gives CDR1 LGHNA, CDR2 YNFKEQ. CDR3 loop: CASSQEGQGGNTIYF. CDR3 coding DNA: TGTGCCAGCAGCCAAGAGGGACAGGGTGGAAACACCATATATTTT.

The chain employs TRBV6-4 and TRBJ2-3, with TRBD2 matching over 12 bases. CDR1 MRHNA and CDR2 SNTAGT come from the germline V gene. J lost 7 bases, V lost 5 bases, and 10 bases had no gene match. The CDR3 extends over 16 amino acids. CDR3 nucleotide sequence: TGTGCCAGCAGTCGGACTAGCGGGACTACTCCTCATACGCAGTATTTT. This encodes CASSRTSGTTPHTQYF.

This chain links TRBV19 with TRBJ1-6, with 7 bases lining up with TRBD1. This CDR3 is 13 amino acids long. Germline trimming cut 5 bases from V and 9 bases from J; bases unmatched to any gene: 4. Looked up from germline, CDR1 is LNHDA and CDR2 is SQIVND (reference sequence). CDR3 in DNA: TGTGCCAGTAGTGGGGCAGGGGGTTCACCCCTCCACTTT. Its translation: CASSGAGGSPLHF.

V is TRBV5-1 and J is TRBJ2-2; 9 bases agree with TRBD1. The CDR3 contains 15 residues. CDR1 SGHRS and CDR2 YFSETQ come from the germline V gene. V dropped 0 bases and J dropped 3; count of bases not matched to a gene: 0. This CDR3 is CASSLGDRDTGELFF. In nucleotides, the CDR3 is TGCGCCAGCAGCTTGGGGGACAGGGACACCGGGGAGCTGTTTTTT.